Below, 20 T cell receptor beta chains from the same sample are listed, as sequenced in a study of post-analysis software for immune sequencing data. Study observations and caveats: Controls showed lower frequencies than patients for 5 or 6 TRBV segments, and TRBV5-6, TRBV5-1 and TRBV20-1 were among these.

No antigen has been assigned to these receptors. Presence of unique molecular identifiers characterized the TCR beta cDNA libraries. One entry per CDR3 protein results from TCRdb running MiXCR on the PCR reads. Of 750,000 to 950,000 distinct CDR3 sequences listed, approximately 50% are singletons. The sequencing sample was made of blood. The source of these receptors is a girl between 10 and 17 years old with multiple sclerosis.

This clonotype was detected once. The junction differs from germline at one of its ends, possibly a read error. This chain joins TRBV5-8 and TRBJ1-2, with 9 bases identical to TRBD1. The CDR3 has 16 residues. From germline, CDR1 is SGHTS and CDR2 YDEGEE. The CDR3 nucleotides read TGTGCTAGCACCCCCCCAAACAGGGGGCGCCCCTATGGCTACACCTTC. This sequence encodes CASTPPNRGRPYGYTF.

The chain links TRBV12-3 or TRBV12-4 to TRBJ2-1; 7 nucleotides align to TRBD1. V was clipped by 6 bases and J by 5 bases; unmatched bases: 10. CDR3 length: 15 residues. CDR3 nucleotides: TGTGCCAGCAGCCCAGCTGGGGACAGACACAATGAGCAGTTCTTC. It specifies CASSPAGDRHNEQFF.

The V call is TRBV7-3, the J call TRBJ1-1, with D maybe TRBD1 (5 bases). Trimming cost V 2 bases and J 4 bases, with 14 bases left between them. This CDR3 has 15 amino acids. Germline loops: CDR1 SGHTA, CDR2 FQGTGA. This chain's CDR3 is CASSLYRGRSTEAFF. The CDR3 coding sequence is TGTGCCAGCAGCTTATATAGGGGCCGGAGCACTGAAGCTTTCTTT.

This chain links TRBV20-1 with TRBJ1-2; the D gene is possibly TRBD1 (5 bases). Germline V gene data show CDR1 as DFQATT and CDR2 as SNEGSKA (reference sequence). The CDR3 covers 13 residues. CDR3 region: CRAYGGGYDGYTF. CDR3 nucleotide sequence: TGCAGGGCCTACGGGGGGGGATACGATGGCTACACCTTC.

This clonotype occurred a few times. Sequence at one end of the junction differs from germline and may be a read error. V gene TRBV10-3 combines with J gene TRBJ2-7; TRBD2 aligns across 7 bases. Germline-derived CDR1 and CDR2 are ENHRY and SYGVKD. This CDR3 is 12 amino acids long. The CDR3 reads CAISSTSNERYF. DNA for the CDR3: TGTGCCATCAGTTCGACTAGCAACGAGCGGTACTTC.

V is TRBV25-1 and J is TRBJ2-1; 13 positions agree with TRBD2. The CDR3 has 17 amino acids. Per germline, CDR1 MGHDK and CDR2 SYGVNS. The junction had 10 bases not matched to a gene; V was cut back by 4 bases and J by 7 bases. The chain's CDR3 is CASSAPVPGLAGNEQFF. DNA of the CDR3: TGTGCCAGCAGTGCTCCGGTACCGGGACTAGCGGGAAATGAGCAGTTCTTC.

The V and J genes are TRBV4-1 and TRBJ2-3, with 10 bases identical to TRBD2. Germline V CDR1 and CDR2: MGHRA, YSYEKL. J was trimmed by 4 bases and V by 3 bases; bases with no gene match: 7. The CDR3 totals 16 residues. Written as DNA, the CDR3 is TGCGCCAGCAGCCATACAGCGGGGGGGACCCCAGATACGCAGTATTTT. This codes for CASSHTAGGTPDTQYF.

The CDR3: CSVEMGQETQYF. CDR3 bases: TGCAGCGTCGAGATGGGGCAAGAGACCCAGTACTTC. The V and J genes are TRBV29-1 and TRBJ2-5, with unresolved D. Germline CDR1 and CDR2: SQVTM and ANQGSEA. The CDR3 loop spans 12 amino acids. V was clipped by 6 bases and J by 2 bases, with 10 bases between them.

This clonotype was seen only a few times. This chain links TRBV29-1 with TRBJ1-5, with TRBD1 identical over 8 bases. The CDR3 spans 15 residues. Unmatched junction bases numbered 7, after V lost 6 bases and J lost 0 bases. Germline V lookup: CDR1 SQVTM, CDR2 ANQGSEA. As DNA, the CDR3 is TGCAGCGTCGGAGCGACAGGGGATAGCAATCAGCCCCAGCATTTT. Encoded protein: CSVGATGDSNQPQHF. The full variable domain, completed using reference TRBV29-1 and TRBJ1-5, is SAVISQKPSRDICQRGTSLTIQCQVDSQVTMMFWYRQQPGQSLTLIATANQGSEATYESGFVIDKFPISRPNLTFSTLTVSNMSPEDSSIYLCSVGATGDSNQPQHFGDGTRLSIL.

On this clonotype itself: At one boundary the junction diverges from the germline segment, which might be a read error. The chain employs TRBV12-3 or TRBV12-4 and TRBJ2-7; possible D gene TRBD1, 6 bases. The CDR3 contains 15 residues. CDR3 nucleotides: TGTGCCAGCAGTCCCCCTTTGGGGGCTACCTACGGGCAGTACTTC. Amino acid sequence: CASSPPLGATYGQYF.

The chain is built from TRBV20-1 and TRBJ1-5; maybe TRBD1 (5 bases). The CDR3 is made up of 14 amino acids. V was trimmed by 2 bases and J by 0 bases, leaving 8 bases between them. Germline CDR1 and CDR2: DFQATT and SNEGSKA (reference sequence). DNA of the CDR3: TGCAGTGCTAGACAGACAGATAGCAATCAGCCCCAGCATTTT. Protein: CSARQTDSNQPQHF.

The V and J genes are TRBV9 and TRBJ1-2; D may be TRBD1 (5 bases). The ends were cut back, 0 bases at V and 4 bases at J, with 13 bases in the middle. This CDR3 has 15 residues. Germline V CDR1 and CDR2: SGDLS, YYNGEE. The CDR3 loop reads CASSVAQGLLYGYTF. CDR3 bases: TGTGCCAGCAGCGTAGCTCAGGGACTGCTCTATGGCTACACCTTC.

This rearrangement joins TRBV6-2 or TRBV6-3 to TRBJ2-7; D may correspond to TRBD1 or TRBD2 (6 bases each). The CDR3 has 15 residues. With 2 bases removed from V and 6 bases from J, the gap between germline ends came to 17 bases. Germline CDR1 and CDR2: MNHEY and SVGEGT. CDR3 coding DNA: TGTGCCAGCAGTTACCCCGAAGGGGGGAAGGCCGAGCAGTACTTC. Protein: CASSYPEGGKAEQYF.

The V and J genes are TRBV10-3 and TRBJ1-5; a weak D match, TRBD1 (6 bases). The CDR3 covers 14 residues. Germline loops: CDR1 ENHRY, CDR2 SYGVKD. V shed 3 bases and J shed 4 bases, with 10 bases lying between them. The CDR3 region is CAISDLGGNQPQHF. CDR3 sequence (DNA): TGTGCCATCAGTGACCTAGGGGGGAATCAGCCCCAGCATTTT.

This sequence joins TRBV29-1 and TRBJ2-6; possibly TRBD1 or TRBD2 for D (5 bases each). Germline CDR1 is SQVTM and CDR2 is ANQGSEA. CDR3 size: 17 residues. Trimming took 3 bases from V and 0 from J, leaving 15 bases between them. CDR3 loop: CSVEVGDGHSGANVLTF. The DNA for the CDR3 is TGCAGCGTTGAGGTGGGGGACGGGCACTCTGGGGCCAACGTCCTGACTTTC. Full variable domain (missing parts from reference TRBV29-1 and TRBJ2-6): SAVISQKPSRDICQRGTSLTIQCQVDSQVTMMFWYRQQPGQSLTLIATANQGSEATYESGFVIDKFPISRPNLTFSTLTVSNMSPEDSSIYLCSVEVGDGHSGANVLTFGAGSRLTVL.

The chain links TRBV10-3 to TRBJ2-1; 7 bases agree with TRBD2. CDR1 and CDR2 from the germline V gene are ENHRY and SYGVKD. Trimming took 8 bases from V and 7 from J; bases not matched to a gene: 8. This CDR3 region has 13 residues. CDR3 in amino acids: CAIGQTSKNEQFF. The DNA of the CDR3 is TGTGCCATCGGCCAGACTAGCAAGAATGAGCAGTTCTTC.

This chain links TRBV6-5 with TRBJ2-7, with 8 bases that match TRBD2. With 2 bases clipped from V and 2 bases from J, the junction kept 8 bases outside the gene matches. There are 16 residues in the CDR3. The germline V gene encodes CDR1 MNHEY and CDR2 SVGAGI. CDR3 nucleotides: TGTGCCAGCAGTTACAGAGGCGGCGGGGGGACCTACGAGCAGTACTTC. Translated, it gives CASSYRGGGGTYEQYF.

V is TRBV7-2 and J is TRBJ1-2; no firm D call. CDR3 length: 15 residues. V was pared by 4 bases and J by 1 base, with 13 bases between. Germline V gene sequence: CDR1 SGHTA, CDR2 FQGNSA. In DNA, the CDR3 is TGTGCCAGCAGCTCGCTAGGGCGGGATAACTATGGCTACACCTTC. Translated: CASSSLGRDNYGYTF.

The chain has TRBV29-1 and TRBJ1-1; D perhaps matches TRBD1 (5 bases). Per germline, CDR1 SQVTM and CDR2 ANQGSEA. The CDR3 is 14 amino acids. V lost 7 bases to trimming and J lost 11 bases, with 26 bases between them. CDR3 residues: CSAVDLKLSRAAFF. The CDR3 bases are TGCAGCGCCGTTGACCTGAAATTAAGCAGGGCGGCTTTCTTT.

This chain joins TRBV3-1 and TRBJ2-7; D tentatively reads TRBD1 or TRBD2 (6 bases each). Trimming shortened V by 3 bases and J by 0 bases, and 18 bases separated the two germline ends. CDR1 and CDR2 from the germline V gene are LGHDT and YNNKEL (reference sequence). The CDR3 is 17 residues long. CDR3 nucleotides: TGTGCCAGCAGCCAGAGGGGGGCCCGGGGAAACTCCTACGAGCAGTACTTC. Translation: CASSQRGARGNSYEQYF.